The 6 T cell receptor beta chains reported below all come from one sample, sequenced in a study of T cell responses to AZD1222 COVID-19 vaccine. The table came from immunoSEQ multiplex PCR; TCRdb's copy has only in-frame clones and leaves some out. The table includes some 190,000 clones, approximately 90% detected once. The starting material was peripheral blood, obtained 28 days after the second AZD1222 dose. The receptors come from an adult who received the AZD1222 COVID-19 vaccine.

This chain connects TRBV18 to TRBJ1-4; no definite D call. V lost 1 base and J lost 3, with 9 bases in between. Per germline, CDR1 KGHSH and CDR2 LQKENI. The CDR3 runs 15 residues. CDR3 DNA sequence: TGTGCCAGCTCACCACTCCCTCCCCCTAATGAAAAACTGTTTTTT. It is translated as CASSPLPPPNEKLFF. The full variable domain, rest sourced from reference TRBV18 and TRBJ1-4, is NAGVMQNPRHLVRRRGQEARLRCSPMKGHSHVYWYRQLPEEGLKFMVYLQKENIIDESGMPKERFSAEFPKEGPSILRIQQVVRGDSAAYFCASSPLPPPNEKLFFGSGTQLSVL.

The CDR3 spells CSATPGYGYTF. DNA for the CDR3: TGCAGTGCTACTCCAGGCTATGGCTACACCTTC. This rearrangement joins TRBV20-1 to TRBJ1-2; D remains ambiguous. With 4 bases removed from V and 4 bases from J, the gap between germline ends came to 7 bases. From germline, CDR1 is DFQATT and CDR2 SNEGSKA (reference sequence). This CDR3 is built from 11 residues.

V is TRBV3-1 (or the pseudogene TRBV3-2) and J is TRBJ1-2; the D is unclear. V lost 0 bases to trimming and J lost 0 bases, with 11 bases between them. Germline V gene sequence: CDR1 LGHDT, CDR2 YNNKEL (reference sequence). This CDR3 spans 16 amino acids. The CDR3 bases are TGTGCCAGCAGCCAAGAGAACACCCACCCTAACTATGGCTACACCTTC. This sequence encodes CASSQENTHPNYGYTF.

The V call is TRBV7-2, the J call TRBJ1-6; D perhaps matches TRBD1 (6 bases). The V gene's germline CDR1 is SGHTA and CDR2 FQGNSA. The V end was cut by 8 bases, the J end by 5 bases, with 19 bases between. The CDR3 is 16 residues long. CDR3 in amino acids: CASRNRGQGNNSPLHF. In DNA form, the CDR3 reads TGTGCCAGCCGTAATCGAGGGCAGGGGAATAATTCACCCCTCCACTTT.

The chain combines TRBV5-1 with TRBJ1-5; D possibly corresponds to TRBD1 (6 bases). This CDR3 is 14 amino acids long. V lost 3 bases, J lost 6 bases, and 13 bases lay in between. From germline, CDR1 is SGHRS and CDR2 YFSETQ. Here the CDR3 DNA reads TGCGCCAGCAGCTATTCAGGGGAGGGTCAGCCCCAGCATTTT. This encodes CASSYSGEGQPQHF.

The chain carries TRBV5-8 and TRBJ1-3, with TRBD1 matching over 10 bases. From germline, CDR1 is SGHTS and CDR2 YDEGEE. The V gene end was trimmed by 0 bases and the J gene end by 0 bases; junction bases not matched to a gene: 0. The CDR3 sequence is 16 residues long. The CDR3: CASSLGQGASGNTIYF. The CDR3 DNA sequence: TGTGCCAGCAGCTTGGGACAGGGGGCCTCTGGAAACACCATATATTTT.